This entry features one T cell receptor beta chain sequence. Its target antigen remains unknown. No base-level quality is on record; no much larger clone is a single base apart. These data originate in a study of blood T cell repertoires in COVID-19 (dated by TCRdb to the early 2020s). Broadly, across the study: Collaborator samples came from the United States, Italy and Spain and covered acute and convalescent phases of COVID-19. The prospective study material was composed of cDNA or gDNA derived from T cells, B-cell-depleted T cells, or PBMCs. The dataset comprised deeply sampled blood TCRbeta repertoires from subjects exposed to, actively infected with, or recovered from COVID-19. A freely available public database, intended as a resource for researchers studying the immune response to SARS-CoV-2, is where the repertoires were released. The samples were drawn from the first 160 participants of the ongoing ImmuneRACE study and from some 1,300 subjects provided by 6 global collaborators. A de-identified subject ID, COVID-19 status, age in years and sex were almost always included in the sample metadata. Where HLA class I and class II types were available, the types were taken from metadata supplied by the sample provider, not from assay-based typing.

The immunoSEQ Assay, a bias-controlled multiplex PCR, was used to amplify TCRbeta CDR3 regions from genomic DNA. As for how the authors treated the data: The number of nucleated cells in each sample was estimated from the amplification of reference gene primers within the assay. Sequence reads were collapsed and filtered to measure the absolute abundance of every unique TCRbeta CDR3 rearrangement. For each sample, productive Simpson clonality was calculated as the square root of Simpson's diversity index across productive rearrangements. Not all clones reach the TCRdb copy of this immuneACCESS table, which keeps in-frame sequences only. Checked studies attribute under half of the gap to unresolved V genes and leave the rest unexplained. V and J calls and clone size are as listed in that table; D and trimming were resolved from the DNA. This sample holds about 150,000 clones; around 82% were observed only once. 5% of the sample is taken by the ten largest.

The collaborating institutions used their own protocols to collect whole blood in K2EDTA tubes. Collaborator samples were shipped for TCRbeta analysis as frozen whole blood, isolated PBMCs, or DNA extracted from either sample type. Overall results and qualifications from the work: The amount of clinical and demographic metadata varied by source and participant and was provided uncurated.

The trim is 1 base for V and 0 bases for J, with a gap of 15 bases between the germline ends. The CDR3 starts with the cysteine, ends with the phenylalanine, and has 17 residues. Only the CDR3 DNA stays, 51 bases, in frame from base 1. Reading the germline V gene gives CDR1 SGHVS and CDR2 FQNEAQ. The specimen was peripheral blood. This sequence originates from a woman in her fifties or sixties with acute or convalescent COVID-19. The chain employs TRBV7-8 and TRBJ1-1, with no confidently assigned D gene. In nucleotides, the sequence is TGTGCCAGCAGCTTAGGGTACAGACCACCTATGAACACTGAAGCTTTCTTT. The encoded protein is CASSLGYRPPMNTEAFF.